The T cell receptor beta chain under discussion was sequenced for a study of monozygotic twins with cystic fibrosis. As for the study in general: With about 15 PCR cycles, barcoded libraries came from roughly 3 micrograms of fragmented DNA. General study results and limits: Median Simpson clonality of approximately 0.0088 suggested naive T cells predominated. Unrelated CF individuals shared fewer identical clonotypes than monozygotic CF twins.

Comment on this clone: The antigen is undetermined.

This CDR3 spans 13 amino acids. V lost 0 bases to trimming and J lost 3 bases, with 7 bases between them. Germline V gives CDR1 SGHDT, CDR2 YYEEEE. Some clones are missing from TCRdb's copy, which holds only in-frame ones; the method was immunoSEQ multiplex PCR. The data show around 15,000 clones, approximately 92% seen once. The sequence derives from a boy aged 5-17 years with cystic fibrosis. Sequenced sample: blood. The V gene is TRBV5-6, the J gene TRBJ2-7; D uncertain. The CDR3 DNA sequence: TGTGCCAGCAGCTTGGTACTGAACTACGAGCAGTACTTC. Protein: CASSLVLNYEQYF.